The next 23 T cell receptor beta chains were all read from a single sample in a study of blood T cells in healthy people across ages. A sample-barcoded 5' primer and a J-beta primer mix were used in a second PCR of about 7 to 12 cycles. One entry per CDR3 protein, called by TCRdb with MiXCR from the 5' RACE reads. Of over 950,000 distinct CDR3 sequences in the sample, roughly 50% were seen once. The specimen sequenced was blood. The receptors derive from a woman aged 60-70 years in good health.

A few counts support this clonotype. The V call is TRBV3-1, the J call TRBJ2-3; no clear D gene. Looked up from germline, CDR1 is LGHDT and CDR2 is YNNKEL (reference sequence). Trimming pared 1 base from V and 2 bases from J, leaving 7 bases between. The CDR3 spans 14 residues. The CDR3 bases are TGTGCCAGCAGCCAAGGCTTTTCCACAGATACGCAGTATTTT. Translating it yields CASSQGFSTDTQYF.

This rearrangement joins TRBV2 to TRBJ2-1, with D uncertain. Trimming removed 6 bases at V and 6 bases at J, with 15 bases between. This CDR3 comprises 14 residues. Germline assignment: CDR1 SNHLY and CDR2 FYNNEI. The CDR3 loop is CASSETYKLNEQFF. The CDR3 DNA sequence: TGTGCCAGCAGCGAGACCTATAAACTCAATGAGCAGTTCTTC.

This chain joins TRBV27 and TRBJ2-3, with 7 bases lining up with TRBD2. This CDR3 spans 11 amino acids. Per the germline V gene, CDR1 is MNHEY and CDR2 is SMNVEV (reference sequence). Germline trimming cut 8 bases from V and 8 bases from J; bases unmatched to any gene: 4. The DNA of the CDR3 is TGTGCCAGCCTGGGGGGGGTTACGCAGTATTTT. Protein sequence: CASLGGVTQYF.

In its sample, this clonotype was seen a few times. The chain carries TRBV3-1 and TRBJ2-3; D call uncertain. The CDR3 length is 13 residues. In germline, CDR1 is LGHDT, CDR2 YNNKEL (reference sequence). V dropped 2 bases and J dropped 5 bases, with 8 bases sitting between them. The CDR3 DNA reads TGTGCCAGCAGCCAAAATGTCCGAGATACGCAGTATTTT. As protein: CASSQNVRDTQYF.

This clonotype was counted between two and nine times. The chain employs TRBV6-2 or TRBV6-3 and TRBJ1-2; D unclear. Trimming shortened V by 5 bases and J by 2 bases, and 9 bases separated the two germline ends. This CDR3 contains 13 residues. The germline CDR1 and CDR2 sequences are MNHEY and SVGEGT. The CDR3 here is CASSRRTNYGYTF. In DNA form, the CDR3 reads TGTGCCAGCAGTAGACGGACGAACTATGGCTACACCTTC.

This clonotype has just one count. The chain has TRBV3-1 and TRBJ2-5; D is possibly TRBD2 (6 bases). This CDR3 has 14 amino acids. Between the trimmed V and J ends, which lost 1 base and 6 bases, there was a span of 12 bases. Germline V gene sequence: CDR1 LGHDT, CDR2 YNNKEL (reference sequence). CDR3 coding DNA: TGTGCCAGCAGCCAAGGGCTAGCGATACAGACCCAGTACTTC. Translating gives CASSQGLAIQTQYF.

The rearrangement uses TRBV11-2 and TRBJ2-3, with D tentatively TRBD2 (6 bases). This CDR3 is built from 15 residues. Germline V gene sequence: CDR1 SGHAT, CDR2 FQNNGV. V dropped 1 base and J dropped 5 bases, with 13 bases sitting between them. Here the CDR3 reads CASSLGVVGGDTQYF. CDR3 coding DNA: TGTGCCAGCAGCTTAGGGGTGGTGGGGGGAGATACGCAGTATTTT.

The table lists this clonotype with a few counts. This rearrangement joins TRBV7-9 to TRBJ2-3, with D perhaps TRBD2 (6 bases). Germline CDR1 is SEHNR and CDR2 is FQNEAQ (reference sequence). The CDR3 loop spans 15 amino acids. Trimming took off 1 base at V and 1 base at J, with 9 bases between the two ends. CDR3 region: CASSLGEVGTDTQYF. The CDR3, as DNA: TGTGCCAGCAGCTTAGGGGAGGTTGGCACAGATACGCAGTATTTT.

This clonotype was seen just once. The chain is built from TRBV24-1 and TRBJ2-1, with TRBD2 matching 11 bases. The germline gives CDR1 KGHDR, CDR2 SFDVKD. J lost 6 bases, V lost 2 bases, and 5 bases had no gene match. This CDR3 comprises 16 residues. In DNA, the CDR3 is TGTGCCACCAGTGATTCGGAGACTAGCGGGATCAATGAGCAGTTCTTC. Encoded protein: CATSDSETSGINEQFF.

This clonotype has only one observation. This chain links TRBV5-5 with TRBJ1-2; D unresolved. Per germline, CDR1 SGHKS and CDR2 YYEKEE (reference sequence). The V and J ends lost 1 base and 0 bases respectively, with 7 bases between them. CDR3 length: 14 residues. Written as DNA, the CDR3 is TGTGCCAGCAGCTTGCAGGCTTCTAACTATGGCTACACCTTC. Its translation is CASSLQASNYGYTF.

Concerning this clonotype: Its ends do not fully match the called genes, so a read error is possible. The chain links TRBV7-9 to TRBJ2-5; D possibly corresponds to TRBD2 (5 bases). There are 15 residues in the CDR3. Looked up from germline, CDR1 is SEHNR and CDR2 is FQNEAQ (reference sequence). CDR3 bases: TGTGCCAGCAGCAAATCGGACTTTTCGAAAGAGGCCCAGTACTTC. Its translation: CASSKSDFSKEAQYF.

The chain employs TRBV12-3 or TRBV12-4 and TRBJ1-5, with unresolved D. This CDR3 region has 14 residues. The V and J ends lost 4 bases and 0 bases respectively, with 7 bases between them. The CDR3 spells CASSSKYSNQPQHF. The CDR3, as DNA: TGTGCCAGCAGTTCGAAGTATAGCAATCAGCCCCAGCATTTT.

This clonotype was detected only a few times. CDR3 residues: CASSWTGLPYEQYF. The CDR3 DNA is TGTGCCAGCAGCTGGACTGGCCTACCCTACGAGCAGTACTTC. This chain links TRBV5-6 with TRBJ2-7; weak D call: TRBD2 (5 bases). CDR3 size: 14 residues. Germline V gene sequence: CDR1 SGHDT, CDR2 YYEEEE. V lost 3 bases and J lost 2, with 12 bases in between. Complete variable domain (other parts from reference TRBV5-6 and TRBJ2-7): DAGVTQSPTHLIKTRGQQVTLRCSPKSGHDTVSWYQQALGQGPQFIFQYYEEEERQRGNFPDRFSGHQFPNYSSELNVNALLLGDSALYLCASSWTGLPYEQYFGPGTRLTVT.

The chain is built from TRBV18 and TRBJ2-3, with D possibly matching TRBD2 (5 bases). Germline CDR1 is KGHSH and CDR2 is LQKENI. Deletions cut 0 bases from V and 7 bases from J, with 20 bases between. The length of the CDR3 is 17 residues. The CDR3: CASSPPPPSTSVHTQYF. In DNA, the CDR3 is TGTGCCAGCTCACCACCGCCTCCTAGCACTTCCGTACATACGCAGTATTTT.

The genes are TRBV7-9 and TRBJ2-7; D ambiguous. The germline V and J ends were trimmed by 4 bases and 9 bases, with 13 bases remaining between them. CDR3 length: 12 amino acids. Germline V gene lookup returns CDR1 SEHNR and CDR2 FQNEAQ (reference sequence). In DNA form, the CDR3 reads TGTGCCAGCAGCTCCCCCCTCGGGTGGCAGTACTTC. Protein: CASSSPLGWQYF.

This clonotype was observed a single time. The chain employs TRBV7-2 and TRBJ2-5; tentative D call: TRBD1 (6 bases). V lost 3 bases to trimming and J lost 5 bases, with 16 bases between them. CDR1 and CDR2 from the germline V gene are SGHTA and FQGNSA. CDR3 size: 15 residues. CDR3 sequence reads: CASSFGSGQLETQYF. The CDR3 nucleotides read TGTGCCAGCAGCTTTGGGTCCGGACAGTTGGAGACCCAGTACTTC.

This clonotype was counted a few times. The V call is TRBV12-3 or TRBV12-4, the J call TRBJ2-6, with 10 positions matching TRBD1. The CDR3 spans 18 residues. Trimming took 1 base from V and 1 from J; bases not matched to a gene: 4. Written as DNA, the CDR3 is TGTGCCAGCAGTTTAGGACAGGGGGCCTTATCTGGGGCCAACGTCCTGACTTTC. Protein sequence: CASSLGQGALSGANVLTF.

V and J are TRBV7-2 and TRBJ2-3, with 11 bases fitting TRBD2. This CDR3 comprises 16 residues. V lost 4 bases and J lost 5; bases outside the gene matches: 8. Germline CDR1 and CDR2: SGHTA and FQGNSA. In nucleotides, the CDR3 is TGTGCCAGCAGCTCTTTTAGCGGGAGGGCCATAGATACGCAGTATTTT. Residues: CASSSFSGRAIDTQYF.

This clonotype was picked up a small number of times. V and J are TRBV7-2 and TRBJ2-5, with 7 bases matching TRBD2. Trimming cost V 3 bases and J 11 bases; bases outside gene matches: 15. This CDR3 comprises 15 residues. Per germline, CDR1 SGHTA and CDR2 FQGNSA. The CDR3 sequence is CASSFDPGGPREQYF. CDR3 sequence (DNA): TGTGCCAGCAGCTTTGATCCGGGAGGCCCGAGGGAGCAGTACTTC.

This clonotype was counted between two and nine times. V and J are TRBV27 and TRBJ1-2; TRBD1 is a possible D gene (5 bases). The germline V gene has CDR1 MNHEY and CDR2 SMNVEV (reference sequence). Trimming took off 6 bases at V and 7 bases at J, with 15 bases between the two ends. The CDR3 is made up of 13 amino acids. In nucleotides, the CDR3 is TGTGCCAGCAGGGCTGCGGGGACTGCTGGCTACACCTTC. The encoded protein is CASRAAGTAGYTF.

V is TRBV2 and J is TRBJ2-2, with TRBD2 matching over 11 bases. This CDR3 has 18 residues. V lost 7 bases and J lost 1; bases outside the gene matches: 11. The germline V gene encodes CDR1 SNHLY and CDR2 FYNNEI. The CDR3 protein is CASNRELAGDLNTGELFF. The CDR3 DNA reads as TGTGCCAGCAATCGGGAACTAGCGGGAGATCTGAACACCGGGGAGCTGTTTTTT. Complete variable domain (other parts from reference TRBV2 and TRBJ2-2): EPEVTQTPSHQVTQMGQEVILRCVPISNHLYFYWYRQILGQKVEFLVSFYNNEISEKSEIFDDQFSVERPDGSNFTLKIRSTKLEDSAMYFCASNRELAGDLNTGELFFGEGSRLTVL.

The J gene is TRBJ2-7, the V gene TRBV5-1, with a possible D match to TRBD2 (5 bases). Germline assignment: CDR1 SGHRS and CDR2 YFSETQ. The CDR3 extends over 12 amino acids. V dropped 5 bases and J dropped 7 bases, with 13 bases sitting between them. The CDR3 DNA sequence: TGCGCCAGCAGAGGAGCGGAGCAGGAGCAGTACTTC. Translating it yields CASRGAEQEQYF.

V usage is TRBV28 and J usage is TRBJ2-7; D is undetermined. This CDR3 is built from 13 residues. V lost 5 bases to trimming and J lost 6 bases, with 14 bases between them. Germline V gene data show CDR1 as MDHEN and CDR2 as SYDVKM. CDR3: CASSPHQIGEQYF. CDR3 bases: TGTGCCAGCAGTCCCCACCAAATCGGCGAGCAGTACTTC.